The rows below give T cell receptor beta chains drawn from one sample of a study of blood T cell repertoires in COVID-19. Libraries were prepared by immunoSEQ multiplex PCR; TCRdb keeps only in-frame clonotypes and omits some of them. The sample records hundreds of thousands of clones, 75% to 90% being singletons. Sequencing was performed on PBMCs or T cells enriched from blood (not recorded which). These receptor sequences come from a man younger than 45 who had recovered from COVID-19. Both conserved end residues are part of each CDR3. The D gene is left open where the match is weak. Only some rows state a clone size, as once, few, many or a class for expanded clones.

V,J,D,size,DNA,CDR3
TRBV7-9,TRBJ2-2,TRBD1,.,TGTGCCAGCAGCCCAGGGGACAGAAACACCGGGGAGCTGTTTTTT,CASSPGDRNTGELFF
TRBV21-1,TRBJ2-7,.,.,TGTGCCAGCAGCAAGGTCCTCCGGGATTCGGGCTCCTACGAGCAGTACTTC,CASSKVLRDSGSYEQYF
TRBV7-2,TRBJ2-7,.,.,TGTGCCAGCAGCTTTACGGGTTCCTACGAGCAGTACTTC,CASSFTGSYEQYF
TRBV28,TRBJ1-6,.,.,TGTGCCAGCACTAAAGGGAGGGATTCACCCCTCCACTTT,CASTKGRDSPLHF
TRBV7-2,TRBJ2-6,TRBD1,.,TGTGCCAGCAGCTCCATGACAGGGTCTGGGGCCAACGTCCTGACTTTC,CASSSMTGSGANVLTF
TRBV25-1,TRBJ2-2,.,.,TGTGCCAGCAGTGAATATGGGGCTTCTTGGGCCGGGGAGCTGTTTTTT,CASSEYGASWAGELFF
TRBV12-5,TRBJ2-1,TRBD2,.,TGTGCTAGTGCCGGGACTAGCGGGAGTATCTCCTACAATGAGCAGTTCTTC,CASAGTSGSISYNEQFF
TRBV27,TRBJ2-7,TRBD2,.,TGTGCCAGCAGTGGACGGACTAGTTCTTTCGACGAGCAGTACTTC,CASSGRTSSFDEQYF
TRBV15,TRBJ2-7,TRBD2,.,TGTGCCACCAGCAGGGAGTCGGGGGGGCTTTACGAGCAGTACTTC,CATSRESGGLYEQYF
TRBV5-1,TRBJ2-1,TRBD1,.,TGCGCCAGCAGCTTGGGCAGGGGGATCTACAATGAGCAGTTCTTC,CASSLGRGIYNEQFF
TRBV20-1,TRBJ2-2,.,.,TGCAGTGCTAGTCCTTTGGTGTTAGCCGTTGGGTACACCGGGGAGCTGTTTTTT,CSASPLVLAVGYTGELFF
TRBV6-5,TRBJ2-7,TRBD1,.,TGTGCCAGCACTCACAGGGGTGGCTACGAGCAGTACTTC,CASTHRGGYEQYF
TRBV5-4,TRBJ2-5,.,.,TGTGCCAGCAGCTTGGCCTCTACGGTCCGCGGGGAGACCCAGTACTTC,CASSLASTVRGETQYF
TRBV18,TRBJ1-1,.,.,TGTGCCAGCTCACTGGGCCCCGGGGGCACTGAAGCTTTCTTT,CASSLGPGGTEAFF
TRBV28,TRBJ1-4,TRBD1,.,TGTGCCAGCAGTTCCCGACAGGGGGTCGTGGTAAAACTGTTTTTT,CASSSRQGVVVKLFF
TRBV7-9,TRBJ2-4,TRBD2,.,TGTGCCAGCAGCGGGACTAGCGGGGCCGGTGCCCCCGTCTTC,CASSGTSGAGAPVF
TRBV6-5,TRBJ1-1,.,.,TGTGCCAGCAGTCAAACAGGGTTGGCTGAAGCTTTCTTT,CASSQTGLAEAFF
TRBV9,TRBJ2-2,.,.,TGTGCCAGCAGCGTAGCCCTTTTGAGGGACACCGGGGAGCTGTTTTTT,CASSVALLRDTGELFF
TRBV7-8,TRBJ1-1,.,.,TGTGCCAGCAGCTCAGGGCTGAGGACTGAAGCTTTCTTT,CASSSGLRTEAFF
TRBV2,TRBJ1-1,TRBD1,.,TGTGCCAGCAGCTACGGGACAGGGGTAGGAGGTGAAGCTTTCTTT,CASSYGTGVGGEAFF
TRBV6-5,TRBJ2-7,.,.,TGTGCCAGCAGGATGGGGGCAGTAGTGTACGAGCAGTACTTC,CASRMGAVVYEQYF
TRBV15,TRBJ2-3,TRBD1,.,TGTGCCACCAGCAAACCTACAGGGGGCCTGGTAGATACGCAGTATTTT,CATSKPTGGLVDTQYF
TRBV2,TRBJ2-1,.,.,TGTGCCAGCAGACAGGACAATGAGCAGTTCTTC,CASRQDNEQFF
TRBV3-1/TRBV3-2,TRBJ2-7,TRBD2,few,TGTGCCAGCAGCCCAAGGGCTAGCGGTTCCTACGAGCAGTACTTC,CASSPRASGSYEQYF
TRBV11-2,TRBJ2-7,TRBD2,.,TGTGCCAGCAGCTACTTAGCGGGAGGGGGATACGAGCAGTACTTC,CASSYLAGGGYEQYF
TRBV2,TRBJ2-7,TRBD2,.,TGTGCCAGCAGAGATAGCGGGAGTAGCCACGAGCAGTACTTC,CASRDSGSSHEQYF
TRBV7-3,TRBJ2-3,TRBD1,.,TGTGCCAGCAGCTTGGACAGGAATACAGATACGCAGTATTTT,CASSLDRNTDTQYF
TRBV9,TRBJ2-5,TRBD2,.,TGTGCCAGCAGCTTCTCGACTAGCGGGTGGGAGACCCAGTACTTC,CASSFSTSGWETQYF
TRBV18,TRBJ1-6,TRBD1,.,TGTGCCAGCTCACCTGGACAGGGGGGGAATTCACCCCTCCACTTT,CASSPGQGGNSPLHF
TRBV4-2,TRBJ1-1,TRBD1,.,TGTGCCAGCAGTTATACGGGACAGGGGAACACTGAAGCTTTCTTT,CASSYTGQGNTEAFF
TRBV19,TRBJ2-5,TRBD2,.,TGTGCCAGTAGTACAGGGACTAGCGGGAAAGGCGAAGAGACCCAGTACTTC,CASSTGTSGKGEETQYF
TRBV27,TRBJ1-2,.,.,TGTGCCAGCAGTCTCCACTCGGGATATGGCTACACCTTC,CASSLHSGYGYTF
TRBV6-5,TRBJ2-2,.,.,TGTGCCAGCAGTTACTACGACTACTCGAACACCGGGGAGCTGTTTTTT,CASSYYDYSNTGELFF
TRBV7-5,TRBJ2-7,.,.,TGTGTCAGCGATACTAGCGGCCGTGGTTACGAGCAGTACTTC,CVSDTSGRGYEQYF
TRBV4-1,TRBJ2-5,TRBD1,.,TGCGCCAGCAGCCAAGTAGCAGGGGGCTGGGAGACCCAGTACTTC,CASSQVAGGWETQYF
TRBV5-4,TRBJ2-5,.,.,TGTGCCAGCAGCTTGGTGGGACGGGAGCAAGAGACCCAGTACTTC,CASSLVGREQETQYF
TRBV12-5,TRBJ2-2,.,.,TGTGCTAGTCGTCCGGAGGGCCAAAACGGGGAGCTGTTTTTT,CASRPEGQNGELFF
TRBV10-1,TRBJ1-5,TRBD1,once,TGCGCCAGCAGGGCAGGGGGCGAGAGCAATCAGCCCCAGCATTTT,CASRAGGESNQPQHF
TRBV5-6,TRBJ2-7,.,.,TGTGCCAGCAGCTTGGCTCTCTACGAGCAGTACTTC,CASSLALYEQYF
TRBV6-5,TRBJ1-2,.,once,TGTGCCAGCAGTTACCGGGGGGAAGAACACTATGGCTACACCTTC,CASSYRGEEHYGYTF
TRBV18,TRBJ1-2,TRBD1,.,TGTGCCAGCTCACCAATCAGGGGACAGCTTGATTATGGCTACACCTTC,CASSPIRGQLDYGYTF
TRBV30,TRBJ2-2,TRBD2,.,TGTGCCTGGACGGCGGGAGTTGGCGGGGAGCTGTTTTTT,CAWTAGVGGELFF
TRBV3-1/TRBV3-2,TRBJ2-7,TRBD2,few,TGTGCCAGCAGCCGACCCGGACTAGTCCCCTACGAGCAGTACTTC,CASSRPGLVPYEQYF
TRBV7-9,TRBJ2-1,.,.,TGTGCCAGCAGCTTTGCTGGGGGGTCCTACAATGAGCAGTTCTTC,CASSFAGGSYNEQFF
TRBV27,TRBJ2-7,TRBD1,.,TGTGCCAGCTCAACCGGGACAGGGTCCTACGAGCAGTACTTC,CASSTGTGSYEQYF
TRBV28,TRBJ2-6,.,.,TGTGCCAGCAGCACGGGGAGTGCAGGCCTAGCTGGGGCCAACGTCCTGACTTTC,CASSTGSAGLAGANVLTF
TRBV14,TRBJ2-1,TRBD2,.,TGTGCCAGCAGCTGGGGTACTAGCGGGAGTTTTAATGAGCAGTTCTTC,CASSWGTSGSFNEQFF
TRBV9,TRBJ2-3,TRBD1,.,TGTGCCAGCAGCGCCCGACAGGGCTTGGGCGCAGATACGCAGTATTTT,CASSARQGLGADTQYF
TRBV7-2,TRBJ1-2,.,.,TGTGCCAGCAGCGCAACAGGGTTCGGCTACACCTTC,CASSATGFGYTF
TRBV7-8,TRBJ2-1,TRBD2,.,TGTGCCAGCAGCTCTATCACTAGCGGCGCCTACAATGAGCAGTTCTTC,CASSSITSGAYNEQFF
TRBV7-6,TRBJ2-7,.,.,TGTGCCAGCAGCCCCGACAGGTCCTACGAGCAGTACTTC,CASSPDRSYEQYF